The 9 T cell receptor beta chains below come from one sample, sequenced in a study of CD8+ T cells in alopecia areata. Following extraction, RNA underwent reverse transcription to cDNA, which served as the sequencing template. Sequenced by immunoSEQ multiplex PCR; TCRdb stores in-frame clones only, minus some. Of under 350,000 clones detected, more than 45% appear once; the ten largest clones hold approximately 2%. Treatment of the sample: oral pan-JAK inhibitor, 5-10 mg twice daily. Sequencing was performed on CD4+ T cells sorted from blood, taken at week 24, from a patient treated with tofacitinib. The receptors were sampled from a human donor with alopecia areata.

The V call is TRBV6-5, the J call TRBJ1-1, with D hard to call. Trimming stripped 6 bases from V and 2 bases from J, with 10 bases between. The CDR3 consists of 13 residues. CDR1 MNHEY and CDR2 SVGAGI come from the germline V gene. The CDR3 nucleotides are TGTGCCAGCAGCCGAGGTACCAACACTGAAGCTTTCTTT. Protein product: CASSRGTNTEAFF.

V and J are TRBV27 and TRBJ2-7; D may be TRBD1 (6 bases). The germline V and J ends were trimmed by 7 bases and 2 bases, with 6 bases remaining between them. There are 11 residues in the CDR3. Per the germline V gene, CDR1 is MNHEY and CDR2 is SMNVEV (reference sequence). CDR3 sequence: CASTGAYEQYF. The CDR3 coding sequence is TGTGCCAGCACAGGGGCCTACGAGCAGTACTTC.

The chain has TRBV6-6 and TRBJ1-6, with D possibly being TRBD1 (5 bases). The ends were cut back, 5 bases at V and 3 bases at J, with 11 bases in the middle. Germline values: CDR1 MNHNY, CDR2 SVGAGI (reference sequence). The CDR3 runs to 15 residues. The CDR3 loop reads CASSNGALYNSPLHF. Here the CDR3 DNA reads TGTGCCAGCAGTAACGGGGCCCTCTATAATTCACCCCTCCACTTT.

The chain recombines TRBV5-1 with TRBJ2-2; D gene ambiguous. Germline CDR1 SGHRS, CDR2 YFSETQ. Trimming removed 4 bases from V and 1 base from J, with 8 bases in between. This CDR3 contains 14 residues. DNA of the CDR3: TGCGCCAGCAGCCGGGTGGTGAACACCGGGGAGCTGTTTTTT. Its protein is CASSRVVNTGELFF.

CDR3 bases: TGTGCCAGCAGCGTAAACTGGCAGCCCCAAGAGACCCAGTACTTC. This sequence encodes CASSVNWQPQETQYF. This rearrangement joins TRBV9 to TRBJ2-5; D not resolved. V shed 1 base and J shed 1 base, with 11 bases lying between them. The CDR3 spans 15 residues. Germline V lookup: CDR1 SGDLS, CDR2 YYNGEE.

The V and J genes are TRBV6-6 and TRBJ1-2; D gene uncertain. CDR3 length equals 11 residues. V was shortened by 2 bases and J by 6 bases, with 4 bases between the two germline ends. The V gene's germline CDR1 is MNHNY and CDR2 SVGAGI (reference sequence). CDR3 sequence reads: CASSYRDGYTF. CDR3 nucleotide sequence: TGTGCCAGCAGTTACAGGGATGGCTACACCTTC.

V and J are TRBV23-1 and TRBJ1-1, with TRBD1 identical over 7 bases. TRBV23-1 is noted as an ORF with a role that remains uncertain. Trimming cost V 0 bases and J 0 bases; bases outside gene matches: 16. The CDR3 has 20 amino acids. The CDR3 loop is CASSQSIRNRGDLMNTEAFF. The CDR3 bases are TGCGCCAGCAGTCAATCGATTCGGAACAGGGGCGACTTAATGAACACTGAAGCTTTCTTT.

V usage is TRBV6-5 and J usage is TRBJ2-4, with TRBD2 matching over 9 bases. CDR1 and CDR2 (germline): MNHEY, SVGAGI. V was pared by 10 bases and J by 7 bases, with 8 bases of the junction left unmatched. CDR3 size: 13 residues. The CDR3 DNA reads TGTGCCACCAAACCGGCGGGGGGGAACATTCAGTACTTC. The encoded protein is CATKPAGGNIQYF.

This clone was counted a few times. This sequence joins TRBV11-2 and TRBJ2-2; D is perhaps TRBD1 (6 bases). V was trimmed by 1 base and J by 5 bases, leaving 11 bases between them. The germline V gene has CDR1 SGHAT and CDR2 FQNNGV. This CDR3 region has 15 residues. CDR3 residues: CASSLAGAITGELFF. The CDR3 nucleotides read TGTGCCAGCAGCTTAGCAGGGGCGATAACCGGGGAGCTGTTTTTT.